Described below is a single T cell receptor (beta chain) sequence and its context. No antigen is known for it. For sorted libraries, the input was about 920,000 CD4+ or CD8+ T cells. The sample is drawn from a study of neurological immune-mediated disorders. Background on the study: Relapsing-remitting disease was seen in about 90% of the roughly 34 multiple sclerosis patients, and secondary progressive disease was seen in 3. Points from the study as a whole: Phylogenetic grouping assigned the repertoires of 18 of 34 multiple sclerosis patients to a single related-CDR3 cluster, representing a possible signature.

TCRdb re-analysed the 5' RACE reads in MiXCR, keeping a single row per CDR3 protein. Found here are about 21,000 distinct CDR3 sequences, 17% of them singletons; the top ten hold 7.5%. The CDR3 is 15 amino acids. Per the germline V gene, CDR1 is MNHEY and CDR2 is SMNVEV (reference sequence). V was clipped by 10 bases and J by 0 bases, with 17 bases between them. The clonotype comes from a woman aged 18-29 years with multiple sclerosis. This chain joins TRBV27 and TRBJ2-3; TRBD1 is a possible D gene (6 bases). Material for sequencing was CD8+ T cells from blood. CDR3 residues: CATLPMGASTDTQYF. CDR3 DNA sequence: TGTGCCACCCTGCCGATGGGGGCTAGCACAGATACGCAGTATTTT.